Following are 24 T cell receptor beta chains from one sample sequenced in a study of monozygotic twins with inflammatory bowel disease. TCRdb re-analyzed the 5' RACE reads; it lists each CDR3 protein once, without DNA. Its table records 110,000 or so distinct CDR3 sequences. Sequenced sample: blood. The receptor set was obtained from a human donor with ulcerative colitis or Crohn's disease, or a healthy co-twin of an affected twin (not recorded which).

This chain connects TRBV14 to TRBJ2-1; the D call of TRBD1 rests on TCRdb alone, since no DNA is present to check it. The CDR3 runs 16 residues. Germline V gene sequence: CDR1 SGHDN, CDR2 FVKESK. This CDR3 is CASSQDLGTGSNEQFF.

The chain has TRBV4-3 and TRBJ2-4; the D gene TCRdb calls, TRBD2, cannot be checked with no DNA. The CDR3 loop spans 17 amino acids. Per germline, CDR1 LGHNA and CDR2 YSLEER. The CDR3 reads CASSQVVSGSHGDMQYF.

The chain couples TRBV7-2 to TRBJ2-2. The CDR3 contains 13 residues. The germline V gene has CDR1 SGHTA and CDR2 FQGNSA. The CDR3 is CAPEDANTGELFF.

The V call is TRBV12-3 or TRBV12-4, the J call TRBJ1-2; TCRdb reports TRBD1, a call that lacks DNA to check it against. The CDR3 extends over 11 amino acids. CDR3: CASREQGGYTF.

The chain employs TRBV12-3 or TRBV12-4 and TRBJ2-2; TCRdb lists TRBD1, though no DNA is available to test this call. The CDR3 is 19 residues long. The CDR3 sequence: CASSPRDRGPLAETGELFF.

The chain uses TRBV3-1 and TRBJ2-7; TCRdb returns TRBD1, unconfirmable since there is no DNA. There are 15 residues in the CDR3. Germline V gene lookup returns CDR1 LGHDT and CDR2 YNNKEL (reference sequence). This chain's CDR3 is CASSQSRAQWDEQYF.

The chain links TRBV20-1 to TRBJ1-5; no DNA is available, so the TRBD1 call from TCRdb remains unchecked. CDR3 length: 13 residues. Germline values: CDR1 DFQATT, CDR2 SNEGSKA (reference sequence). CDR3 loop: CSAGTGTHRPQHF.

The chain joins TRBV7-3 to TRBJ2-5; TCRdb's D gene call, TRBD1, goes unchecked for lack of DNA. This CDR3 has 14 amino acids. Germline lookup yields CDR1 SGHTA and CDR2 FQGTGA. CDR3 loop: CASSPRTGHETQYF. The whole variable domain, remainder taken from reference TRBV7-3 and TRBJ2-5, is GAGVSQTPSNKVTEKGKYVELRCDPISGHTALYWYRQSLGQGPEFLIYFQGTGAADDSGLPNDRFFAVRPEGSVSTLKIQRTERGDSAVYLCASSPRTGHETQYFGPGTRLLVL.

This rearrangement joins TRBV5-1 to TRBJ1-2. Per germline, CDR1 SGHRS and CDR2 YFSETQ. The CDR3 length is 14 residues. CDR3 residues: CASSLGWENYGYTF. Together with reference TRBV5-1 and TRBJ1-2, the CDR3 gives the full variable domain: KAGVTQTPRYLIKTRGQQVTLSCSPISGHRSVSWYQQTPGQGLQFLFEYFSETQRNKGNFPGRFSGRQFSNSRSEMNVSTLELGDSALYLCASSLGWENYGYTFGSGTRLTVV.

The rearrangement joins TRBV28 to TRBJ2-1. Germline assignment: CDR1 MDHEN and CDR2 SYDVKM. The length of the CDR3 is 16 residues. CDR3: CASSLRFKGLYNEQFF.

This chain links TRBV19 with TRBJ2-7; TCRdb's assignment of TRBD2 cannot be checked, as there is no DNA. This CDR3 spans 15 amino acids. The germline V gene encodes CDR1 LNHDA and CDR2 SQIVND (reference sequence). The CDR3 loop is CASSMTSGKIYEQYF.

The CDR3 region is CATRRARTGELFF. The chain links TRBV10-3 to TRBJ2-2; TCRdb's assignment of TRBD2 cannot be checked, as there is no DNA. Germline CDR1 ENHRY, CDR2 SYGVKD. This CDR3 spans 13 amino acids.

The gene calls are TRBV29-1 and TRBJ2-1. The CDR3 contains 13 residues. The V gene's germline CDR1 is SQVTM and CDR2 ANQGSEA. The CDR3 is CSVTWWSYNEQFF.

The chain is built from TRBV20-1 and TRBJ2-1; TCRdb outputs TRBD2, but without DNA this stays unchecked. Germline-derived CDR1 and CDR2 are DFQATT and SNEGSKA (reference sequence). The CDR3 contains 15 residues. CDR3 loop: CSAITSGSLANEQFF.

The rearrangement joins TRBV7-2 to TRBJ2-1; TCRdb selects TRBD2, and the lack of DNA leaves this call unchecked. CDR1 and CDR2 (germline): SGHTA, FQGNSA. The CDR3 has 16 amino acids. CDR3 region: CASSSQTSVVYNEQFF.

CDR3 residues: CASRSVDTQYF. J is TRBJ2-3 and V is TRBV7-2. The CDR3 totals 11 residues. Germline CDR1 SGHTA, CDR2 FQGNSA.

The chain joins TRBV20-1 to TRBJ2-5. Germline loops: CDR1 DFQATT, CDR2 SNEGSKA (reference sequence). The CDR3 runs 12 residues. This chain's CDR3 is CSAIFFQETQYF.

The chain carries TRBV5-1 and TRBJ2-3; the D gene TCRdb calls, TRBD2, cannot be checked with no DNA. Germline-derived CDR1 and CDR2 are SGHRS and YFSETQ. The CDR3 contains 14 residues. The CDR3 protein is CASSLGAGADTQYF.

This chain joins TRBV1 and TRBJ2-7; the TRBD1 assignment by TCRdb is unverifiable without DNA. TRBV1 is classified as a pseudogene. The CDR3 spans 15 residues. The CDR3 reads CTSSPLPGVSYEQYF.

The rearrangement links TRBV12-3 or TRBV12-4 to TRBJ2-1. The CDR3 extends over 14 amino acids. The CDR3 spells CASSPGTPYNEQFF.

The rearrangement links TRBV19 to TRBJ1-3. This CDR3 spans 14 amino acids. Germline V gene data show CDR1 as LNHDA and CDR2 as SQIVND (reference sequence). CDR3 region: CASSISRTENTIYF.

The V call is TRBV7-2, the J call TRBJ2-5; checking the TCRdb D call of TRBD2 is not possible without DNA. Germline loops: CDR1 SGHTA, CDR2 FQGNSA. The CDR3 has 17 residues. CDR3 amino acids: CASSLVTTSGSPETQYF.

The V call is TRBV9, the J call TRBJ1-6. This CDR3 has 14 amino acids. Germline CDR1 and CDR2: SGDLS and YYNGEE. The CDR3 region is CASGSSGEATPLHF. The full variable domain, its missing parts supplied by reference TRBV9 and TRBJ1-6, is DSGVTQTPKHLITATGQRVTLRCSPRSGDLSVYWYQQSLDQGLQFLIQYYNGEERAKGNILERFSAQQFPDLHSELNLSSLELGDSALYFCASGSSGEATPLHFGNGTRLTVT.

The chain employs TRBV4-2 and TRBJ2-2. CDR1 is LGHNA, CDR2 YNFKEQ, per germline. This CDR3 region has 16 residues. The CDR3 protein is CASSQVPTFNTGELFF.